These 20 T cell receptor beta chains originate from one sample sequenced in a study of low-dose radiotherapy and immunotherapy resistance in tumors. Primers targeting TRAV and TRBV primed first-strand cDNA, covering alpha and beta chains. TCRs were amplified for 15 to 25 PCR cycles with a constant-region primer and V-primer adapter. TCRdb processed the reads anew with MiXCR; each CDR3 protein has one entry. The sample yields roughly 100,000 distinct CDR3 sequences, about 20% seen once. The time point was: after trial treatment. Treatment: LDRT plus nivolumab, ipilimumab, low-dose cyclophosphamide and aspirin (RACIN trial). The input for sequencing was PBMCs, taken after low-dose radiotherapy plus immunotherapy. Every receptor here comes from a male donor with prostate cancer.

This clonotype showed up many times. The genes are TRBV3-1 and TRBJ2-3, with 7 bases fitting TRBD1. The V gene's germline CDR1 is LGHDT and CDR2 YNNKEL (reference sequence). V gave up 4 bases and J gave up 1 base; unmatched junction bases: 2. The CDR3 loop spans 14 amino acids. The DNA of the CDR3 is TGTGCCAGCAGCCCCACAGGGGGCACAGATACGCAGTATTTT. Translation: CASSPTGGTDTQYF.

This clonotype was seen at least ten times. This sequence joins TRBV7-9 and TRBJ2-3; 8 bases align to TRBD1. V trimming: 4 bases; J trimming: 0 bases; junction bases outside the gene matches: 6. CDR1 and CDR2 (germline): SEHNR, FQNEAQ (reference sequence). The CDR3 totals 16 residues. CDR3 nucleotides: TGTGCCAGCAGCTGGGCAGGGGGCCCTAGCACAGATACGCAGTATTTT. Translating gives CASSWAGGPSTDTQYF.

This clonotype was counted a few times. V usage is TRBV12-3 or TRBV12-4 and J usage is TRBJ1-6; TRBD1 matches at 8 bases. The CDR3 has 13 amino acids. V dropped 8 bases and J dropped 7; count of bases not matched to a gene: 4. Written as DNA, the CDR3 is TGTGCCAGCTTGGACAGGGAAAATTCACCCCTCCACTTT. It specifies CASLDRENSPLHF.

This clonotype was observed many times. The chain has TRBV3-1 and TRBJ2-2; D may match TRBD1 or TRBD2 (7 bases each). Trimming pared 5 bases from V and 5 bases from J, leaving 18 bases between. Germline CDR1 is LGHDT and CDR2 is YNNKEL (reference sequence). This CDR3 region has 16 residues. This CDR3 reads CASSSPDREGTGELFF. Written as DNA, the CDR3 is TGTGCCAGCAGCTCACCAGACAGGGAGGGGACCGGGGAGCTGTTTTTT.

This clonotype was counted ten times or more. The V and J genes are TRBV6-5 and TRBJ1-2; TRBD1 aligns across 7 bases. Trimming at V came to 8 bases and at J to 3 bases, leaving 9 bases not matched to a gene. Germline values: CDR1 MNHEY, CDR2 SVGAGI. The CDR3 loop spans 14 amino acids. This CDR3 is CASRDRGSHYGYTF. The CDR3 DNA follows: TGTGCCAGCCGGGACAGAGGTTCGCACTATGGCTACACCTTC.

This clonotype was detected ten times or more. The chain recombines TRBV25-1 with TRBJ2-7; the D is unclear. This CDR3 has 13 residues. V was pared by 3 bases and J by 3 bases, with 9 bases between. Germline V gives CDR1 MGHDK, CDR2 SYGVNS. The CDR3 DNA reads TGTGCCAGCAGTGATGGATTTTACTACGAGCAGTACTTC. Its protein is CASSDGFYYEQYF.

In its sample, this clonotype was seen a few times. A far more abundant clone sits one base away, making this likely a read error. This sequence joins TRBV11-1 and TRBJ2-1, with D hard to call. Trimming cost V 4 bases and J 8 bases, with 12 bases left between them. The V gene's germline CDR1 is SGHAT and CDR2 FQDESV (reference sequence). The CDR3 loop spans 13 amino acids. This chain's CDR3 is CASSSSPPDEQFF. The CDR3 DNA follows: TGTGCCAGCAGCTCAAGTCCCCCGGATGAGCAGTTCTTC.

This clonotype was seen many times. The chain joins TRBV20-1 to TRBJ1-6, with D hard to call. The CDR3 contains 17 residues. In germline, CDR1 is DFQATT, CDR2 SNEGSKA (reference sequence). The germline V and J ends were trimmed by 0 bases and 5 bases, with 17 bases remaining between them. CDR3 sequence (DNA): TGCAGTGCTAGAGATCTCGGCACCGCCGCCCATAATTCACCCCTCCACTTT. It translates to CSARDLGTAAHNSPLHF.

The V call is TRBV5-1, the J call TRBJ2-5, with D perhaps matching TRBD1 or TRBD2 (5 bases each). V was trimmed by 4 bases and J by 2 bases, leaving 9 bases between them. This CDR3 comprises 13 residues. Per germline, CDR1 SGHRS and CDR2 YFSETQ. The CDR3 sequence is CASSGGLQETQYF. The CDR3 bases are TGCGCCAGCAGCGGGGGATTACAAGAGACCCAGTACTTC. Combining the CDR3 with reference TRBV5-1 and TRBJ2-5 gives the whole variable domain KAGVTQTPRYLIKTRGQQVTLSCSPISGHRSVSWYQQTPGQGLQFLFEYFSETQRNKGNFPGRFSGRQFSNSRSEMNVSTLELGDSALYLCASSGGLQETQYFGPGTRLLVL.

This clonotype was found many times. V is TRBV19 and J is TRBJ2-7, with D tentatively TRBD1 (5 bases). From germline, CDR1 is LNHDA and CDR2 SQIVND (reference sequence). The V end lost 6 bases, the J end lost 1 base, and 13 bases lay between the germline ends. The CDR3 sequence is 14 residues long. CDR3 sequence reads: CASSPARVSYEQYF. The CDR3 DNA reads TGTGCCAGTAGCCCAGCCAGGGTTTCCTACGAGCAGTACTTC.

This clonotype was found many times. CDR3 sequence: CASSMGARGYTF. CDR3 DNA: TGTGCCAGTAGTATGGGGGCACGCGGCTACACCTTC. V usage is TRBV19 and J usage is TRBJ1-2; TRBD1 might be the D (6 bases). CDR1 LNHDA and CDR2 SQIVND come from the germline V gene (reference sequence). The V gene lost 3 bases and the J gene lost 8 bases, with 10 bases spanning the gap. This CDR3 is built from 12 residues.

This clonotype was detected many times. The CDR3 coding sequence is TGTGCCAGCATTCCGGGACACCTGGCAGGGGAGCAGTACTTC. Its protein is CASIPGHLAGEQYF. This rearrangement joins TRBV6-2 or TRBV6-3 to TRBJ2-7, with D perhaps TRBD1 (6 bases). This CDR3 is 14 amino acids long. V lost 7 bases and J 7 bases, leaving 20 bases between the germline ends. Looked up from germline, CDR1 is MNHEY and CDR2 is SVGEGT.

In its sample, this clonotype was seen once. A much larger clone sits a single nucleotide away, making a read error possible. This chain connects TRBV7-9 to TRBJ2-5; D might be TRBD2 (6 bases). V was cut by 4 bases and J by 4 bases, with 22 bases left in between. Germline loops: CDR1 SEHNR, CDR2 FQNEAQ (reference sequence). The length of the CDR3 is 17 residues. The CDR3: CASSSSRGVLGRETQYF. The CDR3 DNA reads TGTGCCAGCAGCTCATCCCGCGGGGTCCTAGGACGAGAGACCCAGTACTTC.

The chain couples TRBV12-3 or TRBV12-4 to TRBJ1-2, with 8 bases identical to TRBD1. J lost 4 bases, V lost 2 bases, and 6 bases had no gene match. The CDR3 runs 15 residues. The CDR3 nucleotides read TGTGCCAGCAGTTTAATGGGACAGGCTTTCTATGGCTACACCTTC. Encoded protein: CASSLMGQAFYGYTF.

The table lists this clonotype with a count of one. V is TRBV6-5 and J is TRBJ2-2; tentatively, D is TRBD2 (7 bases). The CDR3 has 15 residues. Germline loops: CDR1 MNHEY, CDR2 SVGAGI. Trimming removed 7 bases from V and 6 bases from J, with 18 bases in between. The CDR3 sequence is CASTWGGGAAGELFF. The CDR3 nucleotides read TGTGCCAGCACCTGGGGCGGGGGCGCCGCCGGGGAGCTGTTTTTT.

There are many counts of this clonotype. This rearrangement joins TRBV12-3 or TRBV12-4 to TRBJ2-1; the match to TRBD2 covers 8 bases. The CDR3 loop spans 14 amino acids. V lost 6 bases to trimming and J lost 4 bases; unmatched junction nucleotides: 5. The CDR3 nucleotides read TGTGCCAGCAGCTCGGGAGGGAAGTACAATGAGCAGTTCTTC. It yields the protein CASSSGGKYNEQFF.

This clonotype was picked up many times. V gene TRBV19 combines with J gene TRBJ2-2; 9 bases fit TRBD2. V shed 3 bases, J shed 5 bases, and the junction held 1 base outside the gene matches. The CDR3 length is 14 residues. Germline lookup yields CDR1 LNHDA and CDR2 SQIVND (reference sequence). The chain's CDR3 is CASSILAGTGELFF. CDR3 nucleotide sequence: TGTGCCAGTAGTATTCTAGCGGGAACCGGGGAGCTGTTTTTT.

This clonotype was picked up many times. V gene TRBV6-2 or TRBV6-3 combines with J gene TRBJ2-2; the match to TRBD2 covers 8 bases. In germline, CDR1 is MNHEY, CDR2 SVGEGT. This CDR3 is built from 16 residues. V shed 0 bases, J shed 4 bases, and the junction held 4 bases outside the gene matches. Here the CDR3 DNA reads TGTGCCAGCAGTTACTCGGGGACTAGACGCACCGGGGAGCTGTTTTTT. It yields the protein CASSYSGTRRTGELFF.

This clonotype was picked up many times. V is TRBV7-2 and J is TRBJ2-7, with no clear D. Trimming removed 5 bases at V and 5 bases at J, with 16 bases between. The CDR3 runs 14 residues. CDR1 and CDR2 from the germline V gene are SGHTA and FQGNSA. CDR3 sequence reads: CASSPGVAVHEQYF. DNA of the CDR3: TGTGCCAGCAGCCCCGGCGTTGCGGTGCACGAGCAGTACTTC.

Many counts were recorded for this clonotype. The rearrangement links TRBV7-8 to TRBJ2-7; no clear D gene. Between the trimmed V and J ends, which lost 6 bases and 2 bases, there was a span of 11 bases. The CDR3 is 13 residues long. The germline V gene has CDR1 SGHVS and CDR2 FQNEAQ. The CDR3 here is CASSFRWAYEQYF. CDR3 in DNA: TGTGCCAGCAGTTTCCGCTGGGCCTACGAGCAGTACTTC.